Presented here are 16 T cell receptor beta chains from one specimen sequenced in a study of blood T cell repertoires in COVID-19 (dated by TCRdb to the early 2020s). The method behind the library was the immunoSEQ multiplex PCR assay. TCRdb took over this immuneACCESS table, retaining in-frame rearrangements with V and J assigned. Such tables are incomplete; in checked studies, under half of the missing clones stem from an unresolved V gene, and the remainder is unexplained. For this sample the table gives under 250,000 clones, of which about four fifths were detected only once. The ten top clones hold about 2.5% of the sample. Input material: peripheral blood. These receptors came from a woman aged 40 to 55 with active or convalescent COVID-19.

CDR3 loop: CASSPKTVSVVDTQYF. The CDR3 region has the DNA TGTGCCAGCTCACCTAAGACAGTGTCGGTTGTAGATACGCAGTATTTT. The gene calls are TRBV18 and TRBJ2-3; perhaps TRBD1 as D (5 bases). The V gene's germline CDR1 is KGHSH and CDR2 LQKENI. This CDR3 comprises 16 residues. The ends were cut back, 3 bases at V and 5 bases at J, with 18 bases in the middle.

In DNA, the CDR3 is TGTGCCAGCAGCTCAATGGACAGTAACACTGAAGCTTTCTTT. Its translation: CASSSMDSNTEAFF. The chain recombines TRBV5-4 with TRBJ1-1, with D possibly matching TRBD1 (6 bases). CDR3 length: 14 amino acids. V was shortened by 3 bases and J by 2 bases, with 11 bases between the two germline ends. The V gene's germline CDR1 is SGHNT and CDR2 YYREEE (reference sequence).

V gene TRBV6-2 or TRBV6-3 combines with J gene TRBJ2-1; 8 bases map to TRBD2. Germline assignment: CDR1 MNHEY and CDR2 SVGEGT. J was trimmed by 7 bases and V by 2 bases; bases with no gene match: 7. This CDR3 comprises 15 residues. CDR3 protein: CASSYPGLDVNEQFF. The CDR3 nucleotides read TGTGCCAGCAGTTACCCGGGACTAGATGTTAATGAGCAGTTCTTC.

The chain joins TRBV6-6 to TRBJ2-7; 7 bases are shared with TRBD1. Germline CDR1 and CDR2: MNHNY and SVGAGI (reference sequence). This CDR3 comprises 14 residues. The V and J ends lost 6 bases and 1 base, in that order; junction bases with no gene match: 6. The CDR3 region has the DNA TGTGCCAGCAGGTTACAGGGGAGATCCTACGAGCAGTACTTC. It is translated as CASRLQGRSYEQYF.

This clone was counted only a few times. CDR3: CASSASGAAQPQHF. The CDR3 nucleotides are TGTGCCAGCTCAGCCTCTGGGGCAGCTCAGCCCCAGCATTTT. J is TRBJ1-5 and V is TRBV18; D might be TRBD1 (5 bases). This CDR3 spans 14 amino acids. Germline V gene data show CDR1 as KGHSH and CDR2 as LQKENI. V shed 5 bases and J shed 6 bases, with 14 bases lying between them.

V gene TRBV6-4 combines with J gene TRBJ1-6; D is possibly TRBD1 (6 bases). Germline V CDR1 and CDR2: MRHNA, SNTAGT. CDR3 size: 15 residues. Trimming shortened V by 0 bases and J by 7 bases, and 10 bases separated the two germline ends. The CDR3, as DNA: TGTGCCAGCAGTGACTCGAGGGGGGGCAATTCACCCCTCCACTTT. This encodes CASSDSRGGNSPLHF.

V and J are TRBV30 and TRBJ2-7; D is perhaps TRBD1 (6 bases). CDR3 length: 13 amino acids. The germline CDR1 and CDR2 sequences are GTSNPN and SVGIG (reference sequence). V lost 0 bases to trimming and J lost 4 bases, with 10 bases between them. CDR3 protein: CAWSVGTHYEQYF. CDR3 coding DNA: TGTGCCTGGAGTGTAGGGACACATTACGAGCAGTACTTC.

The chain combines TRBV15 with TRBJ2-7; perhaps TRBD2 as D (5 bases). In germline, CDR1 is LNHNV, CDR2 YYDKDF (reference sequence). The CDR3 consists of 13 residues. Trimming removed 0 bases at V and 6 bases at J, with 9 bases between. The CDR3 sequence: CATSRDRGREQYF. Here the CDR3 DNA reads TGTGCCACCAGCAGAGATCGGGGTCGCGAGCAGTACTTC.

This chain joins TRBV7-9 and TRBJ1-1; TRBD1 aligns across 7 bases. V lost 5 bases to trimming and J lost 0 bases; unmatched junction nucleotides: 6. Germline CDR1 and CDR2: SEHNR and FQNEAQ (reference sequence). The CDR3 runs 15 residues. CDR3 loop: CASSQGGLMNTEAFF. The CDR3 nucleotides are TGTGCCAGCAGCCAAGGGGGCTTAATGAACACTGAAGCTTTCTTT.

The V gene is TRBV2, the J gene TRBJ2-7, with D possibly TRBD1 on 6 matching bases. Trimming removed 6 bases at V and 2 bases at J, with 14 bases between. Germline lookup yields CDR1 SNHLY and CDR2 FYNNEI. This CDR3 is 14 amino acids long. In nucleotides, the CDR3 is TGTGCCAGCAGACCCAGACAGGCCACCTACGAGCAGTACTTC. Protein sequence: CASRPRQATYEQYF.

The gene calls are TRBV27 and TRBJ2-5; D remains unclear. This CDR3 spans 15 amino acids. V was pared by 0 bases and J by 5 bases, with 13 bases between. The germline CDR1 and CDR2 sequences are MNHEY and SMNVEV (reference sequence). CDR3 DNA sequence: TGTGCCAGCAGTTTATCCGCAGCCCTCGGGGAGACCCAGTACTTC. It translates to CASSLSAALGETQYF.

The chain uses TRBV7-2 and TRBJ2-7; 9 bases are a match to TRBD1. Germline V CDR1 and CDR2: SGHTA, FQGNSA. The ends lost 1 base at V and 1 base at J; junction bases unmatched: 8. There are 17 residues in the CDR3. DNA of the CDR3: TGTGCCAGCAGCTTAGAGGGACAGGGATTCCTTTCCTACGAGCAGTACTTC. It codes for CASSLEGQGFLSYEQYF.

This chain joins TRBV29-1 and TRBJ1-4; 7 nucleotides match TRBD1. V dropped 5 bases and J dropped 4; count of bases not matched to a gene: 10. The CDR3 has 15 amino acids. Germline loops: CDR1 SQVTM, CDR2 ANQGSEA. CDR3 DNA sequence: TGCAGCGTTAGACCCAGGGACAGAAATAATGAAAAACTGTTTTTT. Protein product: CSVRPRDRNNEKLFF.

The J gene is TRBJ2-1, the V gene TRBV24-1; perhaps TRBD1 as D (6 bases). The CDR3 contains 13 residues. Germline V CDR1 and CDR2: KGHDR, SFDVKD. Trimming took off 4 bases at V and 7 bases at J, with 10 bases between the two ends. The CDR3 protein is CATSESGVNEQFF. Written as DNA, the CDR3 is TGTGCCACCAGTGAGTCAGGGGTAAATGAGCAGTTCTTC.

In this sample, this clone turned up once. The chain employs TRBV10-1 and TRBJ1-1; D might be TRBD1 (6 bases). The CDR3 is 15 residues long. The germline V gene encodes CDR1 WNHNN and CDR2 SYGVQD (reference sequence). The V gene lost 7 bases and the J gene lost 3 bases, with 18 bases spanning the gap. The CDR3 loop is CASTCRRGMDTEAFF. In DNA, the CDR3 is TGCGCCAGCACTTGTCGTAGGGGGATGGACACTGAAGCTTTCTTT.

CDR3: CAWSLSGRSYGYTF. In DNA, the CDR3 is TGTGCCTGGAGTCTCTCGGGAAGGAGCTATGGCTACACCTTC. The chain combines TRBV30 with TRBJ1-2; D ambiguous. The V end was cut by 2 bases, the J end by 4 bases, with 14 bases between. Germline lookup yields CDR1 GTSNPN and CDR2 SVGIG (reference sequence). CDR3 length equals 14 residues. Full variable domain (outside the CDR3, taken from reference TRBV30 and TRBJ1-2): SQTIHQWPATLVQPVGSPLSLECTVEGTSNPNLYWYRQAAGRGLQLLFYSVGIGQISSEVPQNLSASRPQDRQFILSSKKLLLSDSGFYLCAWSLSGRSYGYTFGSGTRLTVV.